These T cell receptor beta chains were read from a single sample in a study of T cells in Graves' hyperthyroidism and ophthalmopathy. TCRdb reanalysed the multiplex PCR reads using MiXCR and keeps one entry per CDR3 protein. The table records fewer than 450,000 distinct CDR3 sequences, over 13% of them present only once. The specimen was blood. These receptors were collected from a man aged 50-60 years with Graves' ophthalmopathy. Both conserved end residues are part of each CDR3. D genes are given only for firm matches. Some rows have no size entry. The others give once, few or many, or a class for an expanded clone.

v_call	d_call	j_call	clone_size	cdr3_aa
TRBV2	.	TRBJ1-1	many	CASSEDPNTEAFF
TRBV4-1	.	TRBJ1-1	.	CASSEKGLHDAFF
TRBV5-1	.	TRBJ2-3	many	CASSLAGVSGDYTDTQYF
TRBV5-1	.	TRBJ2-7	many	CASSGALGYEQYF
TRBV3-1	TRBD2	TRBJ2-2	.	CASSQRPGGGELFF
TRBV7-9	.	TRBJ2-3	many	CASSTLTEDTQYF
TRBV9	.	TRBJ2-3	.	CASSVVGEDTQYF
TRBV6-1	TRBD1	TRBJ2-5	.	CASRVPTGGGLGETQYF
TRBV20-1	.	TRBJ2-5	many	CSAEEVFQETQYF
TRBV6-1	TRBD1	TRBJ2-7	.	CASSENWDRGSYEQYF
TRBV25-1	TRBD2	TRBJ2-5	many	CASSEYAGTNQETQYF
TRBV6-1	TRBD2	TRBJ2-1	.	CASGRVSSYNEQFF
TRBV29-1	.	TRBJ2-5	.	CGVADSQTQYF
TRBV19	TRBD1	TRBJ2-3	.	CASSTGTVTDTQYF
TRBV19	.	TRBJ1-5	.	CASSTARRGNQPQHF
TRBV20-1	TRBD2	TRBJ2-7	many	CSARDIRSGRAYEQYF
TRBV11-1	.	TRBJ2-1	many	CASSPRWANEQFF
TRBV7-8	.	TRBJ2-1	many	CASSPSVAQKFF
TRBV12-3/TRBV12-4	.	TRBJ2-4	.	CASSTQGAGGAKNIQYF
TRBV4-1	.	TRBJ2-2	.	CASSVAETNTGELFF
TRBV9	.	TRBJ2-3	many	CASSVAPSTDTQYF
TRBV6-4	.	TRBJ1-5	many	CASSADSNQPQHF
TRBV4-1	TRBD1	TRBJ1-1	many	CASRRTGNMNTEAFF
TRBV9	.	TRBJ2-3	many	CASSVRSTPGTDTQYF
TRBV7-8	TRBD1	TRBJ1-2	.	CASSSGTALPATF
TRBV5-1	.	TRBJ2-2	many	CASSPKQNTGELFF
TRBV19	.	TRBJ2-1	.	CASSIDQFRSNEQFF
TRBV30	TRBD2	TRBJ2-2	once	CAWRGLADTGELFF
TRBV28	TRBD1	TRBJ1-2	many	CASIGTGGVGSGYTF
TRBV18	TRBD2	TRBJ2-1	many	CASSPGTSGEQFF
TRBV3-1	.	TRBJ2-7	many	CASSQTRDSFYEQYF
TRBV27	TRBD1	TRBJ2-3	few	CASRYFSGGGSDTQYF
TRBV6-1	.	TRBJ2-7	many	CASSSGASWNYEQYF
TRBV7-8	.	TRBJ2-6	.	CASHQQGHLILSGANVLTF
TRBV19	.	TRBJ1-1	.	CASSKVARVGAEAFF
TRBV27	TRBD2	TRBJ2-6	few	CASSPSVGRLSPSGANVLTF
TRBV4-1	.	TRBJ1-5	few	CASSHDGSQPQHF
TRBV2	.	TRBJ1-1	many	CASSGGSKVHTEAFF
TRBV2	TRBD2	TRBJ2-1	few	CASSEWLAGGVEQFF
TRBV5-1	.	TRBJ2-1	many	CASSSQERRYNEQFF
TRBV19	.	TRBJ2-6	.	CASSTGGANVLTF
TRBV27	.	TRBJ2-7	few	CASSPDRRLTYEQYF
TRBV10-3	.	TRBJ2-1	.	CAISETGTSYNEQFF
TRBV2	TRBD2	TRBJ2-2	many	CASKGLALDTGELFF
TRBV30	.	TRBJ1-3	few	CAWRGTGWKNTIYF
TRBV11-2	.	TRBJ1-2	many	CASSYGSNYGYTF
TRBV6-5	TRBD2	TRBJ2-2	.	CASSYLPPGTSGNTGELFF
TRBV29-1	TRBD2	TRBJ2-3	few	CSVSGRATDTQYF
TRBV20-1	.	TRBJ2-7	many	CSARVSGSYEQYF
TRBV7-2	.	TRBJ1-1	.	CASSLYRSSEAFF
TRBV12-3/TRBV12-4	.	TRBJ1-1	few	CARYPLEAGGDTEAFF
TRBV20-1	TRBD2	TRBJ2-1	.	CSAPGTSGNNEQFF
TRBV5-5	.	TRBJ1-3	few	CASSLYGGLSGNTIYF
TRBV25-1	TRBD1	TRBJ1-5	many	CASSDPGQGGNQPQHF
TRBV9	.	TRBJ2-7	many	CASSVGVDIYEQYF
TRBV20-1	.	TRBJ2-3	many	CSARKASGSTDTQYF
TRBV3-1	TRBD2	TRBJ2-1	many	CASSPRVSAGVEQFF
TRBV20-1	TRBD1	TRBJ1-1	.	CSVRDGQVNTEAFF
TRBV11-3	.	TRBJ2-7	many	CASGMAEQYF
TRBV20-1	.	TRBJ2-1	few	CSARSRLVEQFF